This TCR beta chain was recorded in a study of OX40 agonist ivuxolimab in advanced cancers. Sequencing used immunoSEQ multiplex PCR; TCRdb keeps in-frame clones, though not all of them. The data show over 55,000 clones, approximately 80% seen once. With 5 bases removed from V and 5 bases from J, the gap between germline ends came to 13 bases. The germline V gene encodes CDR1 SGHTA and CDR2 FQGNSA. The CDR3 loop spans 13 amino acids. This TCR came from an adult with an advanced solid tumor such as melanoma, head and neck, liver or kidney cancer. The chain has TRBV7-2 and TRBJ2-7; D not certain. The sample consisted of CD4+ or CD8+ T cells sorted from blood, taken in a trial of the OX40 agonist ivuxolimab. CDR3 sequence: CASSLQDGDEQYF. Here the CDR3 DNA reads TGTGCCAGCAGCCTCCAGGATGGGGACGAGCAGTACTTC.